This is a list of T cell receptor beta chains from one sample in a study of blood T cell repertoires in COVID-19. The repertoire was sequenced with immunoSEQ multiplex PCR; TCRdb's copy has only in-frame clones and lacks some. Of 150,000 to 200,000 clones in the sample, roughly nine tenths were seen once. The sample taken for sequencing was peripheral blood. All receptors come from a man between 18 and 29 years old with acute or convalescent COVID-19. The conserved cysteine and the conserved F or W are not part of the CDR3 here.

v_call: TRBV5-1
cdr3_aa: ASSRTTDYNEQF

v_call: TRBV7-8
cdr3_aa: ASSLVALGGETQY

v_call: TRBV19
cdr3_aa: ASSITGTYEQY

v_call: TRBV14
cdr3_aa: ASSRNFDRGQVGELF

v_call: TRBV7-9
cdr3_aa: ASSLSLAGIGTEAF

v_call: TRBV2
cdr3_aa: ASSSGFSEQF

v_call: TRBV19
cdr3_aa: ASSGGQGNTEAF

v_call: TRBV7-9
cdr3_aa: ASSSAIIGDRVYGYT

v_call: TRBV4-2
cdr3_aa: ASSQPGQNSPLH

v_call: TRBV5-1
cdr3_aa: ASSLRQGGNTGELF

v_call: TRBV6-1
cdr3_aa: ASSEWQGAGNTIY

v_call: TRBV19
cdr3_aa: ASSTQGEYQPQH

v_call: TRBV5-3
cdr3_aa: ARSPNGNRVGRGPLNTEAF

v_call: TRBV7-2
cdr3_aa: ASSEKTSGGIADTQY

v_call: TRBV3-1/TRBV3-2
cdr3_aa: ASSGQGGTEAF

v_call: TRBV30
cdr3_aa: AWGPGLGMHEQY

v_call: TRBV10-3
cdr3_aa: AIRGTGGTEAF

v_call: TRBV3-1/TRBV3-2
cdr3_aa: ASSQPGPNTIY

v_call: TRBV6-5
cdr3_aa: ASSSADRGLSAF

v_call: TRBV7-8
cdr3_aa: ASSLGGELDGYT